Following are 29 T cell receptor beta chains from one sample sequenced in a study of blood T cell repertoires in COVID-19. Generated by immunoSEQ multiplex PCR, the TCRdb table keeps only in-frame clones and is missing some. The repertoire includes around 200,000 clones, 70% to 90% of them detected once, and 9.8% sits in the top ten. The sequenced material came from peripheral blood. These receptors were obtained from a woman older than 75 with acute or convalescent COVID-19.

The V and J genes are TRBV29-1 and TRBJ2-3, with a tentative D call TRBD1 (6 bases). With 7 bases removed from V and 4 bases from J, the gap between germline ends came to 18 bases. Per the germline V gene, CDR1 is SQVTM and CDR2 is ANQGSEA. The length of the CDR3 is 14 residues. The CDR3 sequence: CSGRLGTGPDTQYF. Written as DNA, the CDR3 is TGCAGCGGCCGCCTGGGTACAGGGCCAGATACGCAGTATTTT.

The rearrangement joins TRBV25-1 to TRBJ1-2; 9 bases match TRBD1. V dropped 5 bases and J dropped 3; count of bases not matched to a gene: 4. This CDR3 comprises 14 residues. CDR1 is MGHDK, CDR2 SYGVNS, per germline. CDR3 in amino acids: CASSRQGGHYGYTF. The CDR3 coding sequence is TGTGCCAGCAGTCGACAGGGGGGCCACTATGGCTACACCTTC.

This clone has more than one count but fewer than ten. The CDR3 DNA reads TGTGCCAGCAGCCAACTACAGGGATACATGAACACTGAAGCTTTCTTT. It yields the protein CASSQLQGYMNTEAFF. This chain joins TRBV4-2 and TRBJ1-1; a weak D match, TRBD1 (6 bases). The CDR3 sequence is 16 residues long. Trimming removed 2 bases from V and 0 bases from J, with 13 bases in between. Germline V gene data show CDR1 as LGHNA and CDR2 as YNFKEQ.

The chain combines TRBV2 with TRBJ1-2, with 8 bases fitting TRBD1. The germline V gene has CDR1 SNHLY and CDR2 FYNNEI. CDR3 length: 14 residues. V lost 2 bases, J lost 10 bases, and 9 bases stayed unmatched. This chain's CDR3 is CASSESSGGIPYTF. As DNA, the CDR3 is TGTGCCAGCAGTGAATCGTCAGGGGGCATCCCCTACACCTTC.

V usage is TRBV30 and J usage is TRBJ1-2, with TRBD1 as a possible D gene (5 bases). Deletions cut 5 bases from V and 2 bases from J, with 9 bases between. Germline CDR1 GTSNPN, CDR2 SVGIG (reference sequence). This CDR3 has 12 residues. CDR3 sequence reads: CAWGQGNYGYTF. The CDR3 nucleotides read TGTGCCTGGGGGCAGGGAAACTATGGCTACACCTTC.

The chain recombines TRBV15 with TRBJ1-3; the match to TRBD1 covers 9 bases. The V gene end was trimmed by 4 bases and the J gene end by 2 bases; junction bases not matched to a gene: 6. The CDR3 is 16 amino acids. CDR1 and CDR2 (germline): LNHNV, YYDKDF (reference sequence). CDR3 loop: CATSKGDRGAGNTIYF. The DNA for the CDR3 is TGTGCCACCAGCAAAGGCGACAGGGGGGCTGGAAACACCATATATTTT.

The chain combines TRBV27 with TRBJ2-7; TRBD2 aligns across 11 bases. V gave up 6 bases and J gave up 2 bases; unmatched junction bases: 6. CDR1 is MNHEY, CDR2 SMNVEV, per germline (reference sequence). This CDR3 comprises 15 residues. CDR3 protein: CASSRSGRDPYEQYF. The CDR3 DNA sequence: TGTGCCAGCAGCCGTAGCGGGAGGGATCCCTACGAGCAGTACTTC.

Note on this clone: Different DNA sequences within this sample yield the same CDR3. CDR3 nucleotides: TGTGCCAGTAGTATTGGAGGGGCTCAGCCCCAGCATTTT. It codes for CASSIGGAQPQHF. The V gene is TRBV19, the J gene TRBJ1-5; D is possibly TRBD1 (5 bases). Germline V gene lookup returns CDR1 LNHDA and CDR2 SQIVND (reference sequence). With 3 bases removed from V and 6 bases from J, the gap between germline ends came to 9 bases. The CDR3 runs 13 residues.

This chain links TRBV5-1 with TRBJ1-1; possible D gene TRBD1, 6 bases. Per germline, CDR1 SGHRS and CDR2 YFSETQ. Trimming removed 5 bases at V and 1 base at J, with 15 bases between. This CDR3 is 15 amino acids long. The CDR3 sequence: CASSRTVHTNTEAFF. The CDR3 bases are TGCGCCAGCAGTCGGACAGTCCATACGAACACTGAAGCTTTCTTT.

The chain has TRBV29-1 and TRBJ1-2; TRBD1 aligns across 7 bases. Germline assignment: CDR1 SQVTM and CDR2 ANQGSEA. The V segment lost 7 bases and the J segment 3 bases; nucleotides outside the gene matches: 5. CDR3 length equals 12 residues. The CDR3 nucleotides are TGCAGCGCCCGGACAGGTTACTATGGCTACACCTTC. Protein sequence: CSARTGYYGYTF. The full variable domain, rest sourced from reference TRBV29-1 and TRBJ1-2, is SAVISQKPSRDICQRGTSLTIQCQVDSQVTMMFWYRQQPGQSLTLIATANQGSEATYESGFVIDKFPISRPNLTFSTLTVSNMSPEDSSIYLCSARTGYYGYTFGSGTRLTVV.

The count of this clone is one. The gene calls are TRBV7-8 and TRBJ1-1; D is unresolved. The germline CDR1 and CDR2 sequences are SGHVS and FQNEAQ. Trimming cost V 1 base and J 1 base, with 4 bases left between them. The CDR3 spans 13 residues. CDR3 sequence: CASSLGRNTEAFF. CDR3 bases: TGTGCCAGCAGCTTAGGGAGGAACACTGAAGCTTTCTTT.

V is TRBV5-4 and J is TRBJ2-7; 8 bases agree with TRBD1. The CDR3 extends over 15 amino acids. With V trimmed by 4 bases and J by 4 bases, 10 bases remained unmatched. The germline V gene has CDR1 SGHNT and CDR2 YYREEE (reference sequence). In nucleotides, the CDR3 is TGTGCCAGCAGCCTAACTCAGGGGGCGGGTTACGAGCAGTACTTC. This sequence encodes CASSLTQGAGYEQYF. The full variable domain, its missing parts supplied by reference TRBV5-4 and TRBJ2-7, is ETGVTQSPTHLIKTRGQQVTLRCSSQSGHNTVSWYQQALGQGPQFIFQYYREEENGRGNFPPRFSGLQFPNYSSELNVNALELDDSALYLCASSLTQGAGYEQYFGPGTRLTVT.

This chain links TRBV7-8 with TRBJ2-1; maybe TRBD1 (5 bases). This CDR3 is 14 amino acids long. The germline V gene encodes CDR1 SGHVS and CDR2 FQNEAQ. V lost 5 bases and J lost 5, with 13 bases in between. This chain's CDR3 is CASSRVGPHNEQFF. CDR3 nucleotide sequence: TGTGCCAGCAGCCGGGTGGGGCCCCACAATGAGCAGTTCTTC.

The chain couples TRBV2 to TRBJ1-6; D not certain. The germline gives CDR1 SNHLY, CDR2 FYNNEI. The V end lost 7 bases, the J end lost 4 bases, and 8 bases lay between the germline ends. The CDR3 has 13 residues. CDR3 nucleotides: TGTGCCAGCAAAATATATTATAATTCACCCCTCCACTTT. This gives the protein CASKIYYNSPLHF.

The genes are TRBV19 and TRBJ2-4; maybe TRBD2 (6 bases). CDR1 and CDR2 from the germline V gene are LNHDA and SQIVND (reference sequence). The CDR3 has 16 residues. The V end was cut by 5 bases, the J end by 0 bases, with 14 bases between. DNA of the CDR3: TGTGCCAGTAGTCCAGGTTTGGGACTAGCCAAAAACATTCAGTACTTC. As protein: CASSPGLGLAKNIQYF.

The chain links TRBV19 to TRBJ2-1; no clear D gene. The CDR3 contains 14 residues. V dropped 1 base and J dropped 10 bases, with 14 bases sitting between them. The germline gives CDR1 LNHDA, CDR2 SQIVND (reference sequence). Here the CDR3 reads CASSIGAPRMEQFF. CDR3 sequence (DNA): TGTGCCAGTAGTATAGGGGCTCCCCGCATGGAGCAGTTCTTC.

This clone showed up just once. The chain has TRBV5-1 and TRBJ1-4; D remains ambiguous. V shed 0 bases and J shed 7 bases, with 13 bases lying between them. Germline loops: CDR1 SGHRS, CDR2 YFSETQ. The CDR3 sequence is 15 residues long. In nucleotides, the CDR3 is TGCGCCAGCAGCTTGGCCTCGGGAGAAGGTGAAAAACTGTTTTTT. It encodes CASSLASGEGEKLFF. Variable domain in full (rest from reference TRBV5-1 and TRBJ1-4): KAGVTQTPRYLIKTRGQQVTLSCSPISGHRSVSWYQQTPGQGLQFLFEYFSETQRNKGNFPGRFSGRQFSNSRSEMNVSTLELGDSALYLCASSLASGEGEKLFFGSGTQLSVL.

The gene calls are TRBV9 and TRBJ2-1; D gene ambiguous. The V gene lost 0 bases and the J gene lost 10 bases, with 20 bases spanning the gap. This CDR3 has 16 amino acids. Germline V gene lookup returns CDR1 SGDLS and CDR2 YYNGEE. CDR3 bases: TGTGCCAGCAGCGTAGCGCCCACTCGAAACCCCGAGGAGCAGTTCTTC. Residues: CASSVAPTRNPEEQFF.

The chain couples TRBV21-1 to TRBJ1-2; TRBD1 is the table's D call, not checked against the DNA. TRBV21-1 is a pseudogene locus. This CDR3 spans 17 amino acids. CDR3 sequence (DNA): TGTGCCAGCAGCAAAGGTTGTGTGGTAGGGGTACCCTATGGCTACACCTTC. This gives the protein CASSKGCVVGVPYGYTF.

V and J are TRBV10-3 and TRBJ1-6; no definite D call. CDR3 length equals 14 residues. CDR1 is ENHRY, CDR2 SYGVKD, per germline. V was clipped by 10 bases and J by 3 bases, with 13 bases between them. The CDR3: CATTPRLYNSPLHF. In DNA, the CDR3 is TGTGCCACTACCCCTAGGCTCTATAATTCACCCCTCCACTTT.

This rearrangement joins TRBV10-3 to TRBJ2-4, with 7 bases lining up with TRBD2. Germline CDR1 ENHRY, CDR2 SYGVKD. J gave up 6 bases and V 0 bases, and 5 bases lay outside the gene matches. The CDR3 runs 15 residues. DNA for the CDR3: TGTGCCATCAGTGAGTCGATTGGGGAGGGAAACATTCAGTACTTC. Translation gives CAISESIGEGNIQYF.

The CDR3 DNA reads as TGCAGCGGTGACCGACAGGGGAATGAGCAGTTCTTC. Residues: CSGDRQGNEQFF. The chain joins TRBV29-1 to TRBJ2-1, with 8 bases that match TRBD1. Trimming took 7 bases from V and 7 from J; bases not matched to a gene: 6. This CDR3 region has 12 residues. Per the germline V gene, CDR1 is SQVTM and CDR2 is ANQGSEA.

The rearrangement uses TRBV18 and TRBJ2-1; D perhaps matches TRBD2 (5 bases). There are 15 residues in the CDR3. Germline CDR1 is KGHSH and CDR2 is LQKENI. Between the trimmed V and J ends, which lost 2 bases and 5 bases, there was a span of 13 bases. The CDR3 sequence: CASSPVSVSHNEQFF. The DNA of the CDR3 is TGTGCCAGCTCACCAGTTAGCGTGTCCCACAATGAGCAGTTCTTC.

The genes are TRBV5-1 and TRBJ1-1; D may be TRBD1 (5 bases). CDR1 and CDR2 from the germline V gene are SGHRS and YFSETQ. The CDR3 sequence is 16 residues long. Trimming took 0 bases from V and 0 from J, leaving 12 bases between them. CDR3 nucleotide sequence: TGCGCCAGCAGCTTGGCGGCAGGGCTTCTGAACACTGAAGCTTTCTTT. This gives the protein CASSLAAGLLNTEAFF.

The gene calls are TRBV5-4 and TRBJ2-7, with TRBD1 matching over 7 bases. V gave up 4 bases and J gave up 2 bases; unmatched junction bases: 6. The V gene's germline CDR1 is SGHNT and CDR2 YYREEE (reference sequence). This CDR3 has 14 amino acids. The CDR3 is CASSKQGSAYEQYF. The CDR3 DNA follows: TGTGCCAGCAGCAAACAGGGGTCTGCCTACGAGCAGTACTTC.

The rearrangement uses TRBV29-1 and TRBJ2-1, with 11 bases aligning to TRBD2. V shed 0 bases and J 9 bases; nucleotides not matched to a gene: 10. This CDR3 region has 16 residues. CDR1 is SQVTM and CDR2 is ANQGSEA in the germline V gene. This CDR3 is CSVEDPVAGGPGEQFF. In DNA, the CDR3 is TGCAGCGTTGAAGATCCAGTAGCGGGAGGGCCCGGTGAGCAGTTCTTC.

The chain is built from TRBV2 and TRBJ2-2; D unresolved. Trimming removed 3 bases at V and 4 bases at J, with 9 bases between. Germline V gene lookup returns CDR1 SNHLY and CDR2 FYNNEI. The CDR3 is made up of 14 amino acids. The CDR3 spells CASSELAVTGELFF. The CDR3 DNA reads TGTGCCAGCAGTGAGTTGGCGGTCACCGGGGAGCTGTTTTTT.

The V call is TRBV29-1, the J call TRBJ1-2, with 8 bases identical to TRBD1. Unmatched junction bases numbered 7, after V lost 6 bases and J lost 4 bases. The CDR3 totals 13 residues. Germline lookup yields CDR1 SQVTM and CDR2 ANQGSEA. This CDR3 reads CSVPRQGSYGYTF. CDR3 nucleotide sequence: TGCAGCGTCCCCAGACAGGGGTCCTATGGCTACACCTTC.

The chain couples TRBV2 to TRBJ2-5, with D possibly being TRBD1 (6 bases). The CDR3 length is 13 residues. CDR1 SNHLY and CDR2 FYNNEI come from the germline V gene. The V gene lost 10 bases and the J gene lost 5 bases, with 17 bases spanning the gap. This chain's CDR3 is CATHRVVGETQYF. CDR3 nucleotides: TGTGCCACCCACAGGGTCGTAGGGGAGACCCAGTACTTC.